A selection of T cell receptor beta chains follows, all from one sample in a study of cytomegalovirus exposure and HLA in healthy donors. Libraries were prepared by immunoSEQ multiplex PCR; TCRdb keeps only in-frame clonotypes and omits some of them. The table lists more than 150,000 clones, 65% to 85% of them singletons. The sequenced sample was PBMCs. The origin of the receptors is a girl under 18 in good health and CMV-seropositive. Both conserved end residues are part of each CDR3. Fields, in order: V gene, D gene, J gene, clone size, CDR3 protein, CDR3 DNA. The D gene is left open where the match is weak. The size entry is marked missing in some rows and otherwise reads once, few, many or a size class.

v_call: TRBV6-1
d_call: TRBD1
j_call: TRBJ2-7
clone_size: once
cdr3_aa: CASAWDRGNYEQYF
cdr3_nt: TGTGCCAGCGCCTGGGACAGGGGAAACTACGAGCAGTACTTC

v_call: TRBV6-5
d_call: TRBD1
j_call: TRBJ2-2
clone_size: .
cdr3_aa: CASSFDGQGNTGELFF
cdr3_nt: TGTGCCAGCAGTTTCGACGGACAGGGAAACACCGGGGAGCTGTTTTTT

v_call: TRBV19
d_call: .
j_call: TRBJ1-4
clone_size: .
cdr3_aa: CASSTGLGSEKLFF
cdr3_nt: TGTGCCAGTAGTACGGGGTTGGGGAGTGAAAAACTGTTTTTT

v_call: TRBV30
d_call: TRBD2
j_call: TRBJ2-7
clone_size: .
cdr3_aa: CAWRSLAGVSYEQYF
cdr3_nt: TGTGCCTGGAGATCGCTAGCGGGAGTATCCTACGAGCAGTACTTC

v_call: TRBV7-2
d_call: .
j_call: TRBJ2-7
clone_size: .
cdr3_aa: CASSLGILSSYEQYF
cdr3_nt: TGTGCCAGCAGCTTAGGAATCCTTAGCTCCTACGAGCAGTACTTC

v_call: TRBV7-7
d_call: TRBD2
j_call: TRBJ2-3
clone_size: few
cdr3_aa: CASSFSGRGDTQYF
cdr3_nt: TGTGCCAGCAGCTTTAGCGGGAGAGGGGATACGCAGTATTTT

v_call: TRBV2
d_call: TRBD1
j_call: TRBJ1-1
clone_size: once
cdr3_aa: CASGGTGSNTEAFF
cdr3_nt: TGTGCCAGCGGGGGGACAGGGTCGAACACTGAAGCTTTCTTT

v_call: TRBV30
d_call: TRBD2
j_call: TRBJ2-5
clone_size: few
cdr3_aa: CAWESGRAYETQYF
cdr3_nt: TGTGCCTGGGAGTCGGGGAGGGCCTACGAGACCCAGTACTTC

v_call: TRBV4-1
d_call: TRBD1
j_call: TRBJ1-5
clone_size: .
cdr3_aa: CASSPQTGVFQYSNQPQHF
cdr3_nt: TGCGCCAGCAGCCCACAGACAGGGGTATTCCAGTATAGCAATCAGCCCCAGCATTTT

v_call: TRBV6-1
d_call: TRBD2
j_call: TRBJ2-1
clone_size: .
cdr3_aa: CATLGTSGSIQFF
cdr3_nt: TGTGCCACCCTAGGGACTAGCGGCTCTATCCAGTTCTTC

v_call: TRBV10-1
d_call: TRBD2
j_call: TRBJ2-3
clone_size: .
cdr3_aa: CASSEILAGTDTQYF
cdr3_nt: TGCGCCAGCAGTGAGATACTAGCGGGAACAGATACGCAGTATTTT

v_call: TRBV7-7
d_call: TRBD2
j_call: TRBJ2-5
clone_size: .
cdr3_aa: CASSSGLVGSQETQYF
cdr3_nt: TGTGCCAGCAGCTCCGGACTAGTTGGCTCTCAAGAGACCCAGTACTTC

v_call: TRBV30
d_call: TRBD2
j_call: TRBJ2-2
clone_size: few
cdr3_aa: CAWSVRVSGSTGELFF
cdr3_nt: TGTGCCTGGAGTGTAAGGGTTAGCGGGAGCACCGGGGAGCTGTTTTTT

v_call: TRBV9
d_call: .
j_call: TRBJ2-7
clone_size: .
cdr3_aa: CASSVGNRGRGEQYF
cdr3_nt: TGTGCCAGCAGCGTAGGTAACCGGGGTCGAGGCGAGCAGTACTTC

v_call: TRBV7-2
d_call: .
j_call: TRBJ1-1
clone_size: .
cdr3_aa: CASSPGLVNTEAFF
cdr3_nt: TGTGCCAGCAGCCCGGGACTGGTGAACACTGAAGCTTTCTTT

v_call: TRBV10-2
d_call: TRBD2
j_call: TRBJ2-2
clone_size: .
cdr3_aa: CASSAPREDTGELFF
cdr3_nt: TGCGCCAGCAGCGCTCCGCGGGAGGACACCGGGGAGCTGTTTTTT

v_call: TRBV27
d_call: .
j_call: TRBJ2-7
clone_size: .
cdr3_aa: CASAFGVYYEQYF
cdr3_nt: TGTGCCAGCGCCTTCGGGGTTTACTACGAGCAGTACTTC

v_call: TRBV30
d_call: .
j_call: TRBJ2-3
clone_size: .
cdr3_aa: CAWSVLEPTDTQYF
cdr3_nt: TGTGCCTGGAGTGTACTCGAGCCCACAGATACGCAGTATTTT

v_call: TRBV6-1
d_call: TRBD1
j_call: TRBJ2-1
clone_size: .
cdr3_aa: CASNRLGTAQFF
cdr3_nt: TGTGCCAGCAATCGCCTCGGGACAGCGCAGTTCTTC

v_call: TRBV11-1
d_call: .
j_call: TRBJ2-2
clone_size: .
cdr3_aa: CASTVGGAGELFF
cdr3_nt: TGTGCCAGCACCGTGGGGGGGGCAGGGGAGCTGTTTTTT

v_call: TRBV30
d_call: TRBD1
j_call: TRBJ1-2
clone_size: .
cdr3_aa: CAWSRGQGTYGYTF
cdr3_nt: TGTGCCTGGAGTAGGGGACAGGGCACCTATGGCTACACCTTC

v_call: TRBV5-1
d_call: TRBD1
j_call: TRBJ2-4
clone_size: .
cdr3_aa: CASSLGATGGLAKNIQYF
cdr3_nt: TGCGCCAGCAGCTTGGGGGCTACAGGGGGCCTAGCCAAAAACATTCAGTACTTC

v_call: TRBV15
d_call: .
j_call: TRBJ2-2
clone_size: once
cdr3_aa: CATSPPNRVPNTGELFF
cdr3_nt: TGTGCCACCAGCCCTCCTAACAGGGTTCCGAACACCGGGGAGCTGTTTTTT

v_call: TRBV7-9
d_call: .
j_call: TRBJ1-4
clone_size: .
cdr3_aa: CASSFSGGEKLFF
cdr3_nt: TGTGCCAGCAGCTTTTCCGGGGGGGAAAAACTGTTTTTT

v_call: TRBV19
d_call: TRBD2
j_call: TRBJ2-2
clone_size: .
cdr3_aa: CASRGLGSGWTGELFF
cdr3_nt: TGTGCCAGTAGGGGACTGGGTAGCGGGTGGACCGGGGAGCTGTTTTTT

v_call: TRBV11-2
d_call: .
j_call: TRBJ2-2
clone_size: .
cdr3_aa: CASSLERTVNTGELFF
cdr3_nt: TGTGCCAGCAGCTTAGAGCGGACAGTTAACACCGGGGAGCTGTTTTTT

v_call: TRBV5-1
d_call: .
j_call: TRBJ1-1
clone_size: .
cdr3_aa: CATSRDSQNTEAFF
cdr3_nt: TGCGCCACTTCCCGGGACTCCCAGAACACTGAAGCTTTCTTT

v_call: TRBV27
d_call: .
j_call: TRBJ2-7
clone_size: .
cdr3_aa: CASSLDALGGYEQYF
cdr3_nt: TGTGCCAGCAGTTTGGACGCTTTAGGGGGCTACGAGCAGTACTTC

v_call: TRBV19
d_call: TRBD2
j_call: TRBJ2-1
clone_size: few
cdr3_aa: CASSISSGNEQFF
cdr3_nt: TGTGCCAGTAGTATAAGTAGCGGGAATGAGCAGTTCTTC

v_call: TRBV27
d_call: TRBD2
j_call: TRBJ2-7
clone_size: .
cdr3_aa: CASSLWTSGDEQYF
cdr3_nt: TGTGCCAGCAGTTTGTGGACTAGCGGGGACGAGCAGTACTTC

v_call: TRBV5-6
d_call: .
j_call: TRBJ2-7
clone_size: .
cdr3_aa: CASSATPPPFYEQYF
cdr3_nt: TGTGCCAGCAGCGCGACTCCTCCCCCGTTTTACGAGCAGTACTTC

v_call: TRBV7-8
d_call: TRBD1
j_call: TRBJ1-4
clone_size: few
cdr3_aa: CASSQTGYEKLFF
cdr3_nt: TGTGCCAGCAGTCAGACAGGGTACGAAAAACTGTTTTTT

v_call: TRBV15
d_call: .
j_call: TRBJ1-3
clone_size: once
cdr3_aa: CATSRDGRGPGNTIYF
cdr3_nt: TGTGCCACCAGCAGAGACGGCAGGGGCCCTGGAAACACCATATATTTT

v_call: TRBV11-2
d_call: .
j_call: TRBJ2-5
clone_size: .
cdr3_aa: CASSGGETQYF
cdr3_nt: TGTGCCAGCAGCGGGGGGGAGACCCAGTACTTC

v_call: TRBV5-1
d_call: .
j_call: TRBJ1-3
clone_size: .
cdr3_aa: CASTGQPSGNTIYF
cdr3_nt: TGCGCCAGCACCGGACAGCCCTCTGGAAACACCATATATTTT

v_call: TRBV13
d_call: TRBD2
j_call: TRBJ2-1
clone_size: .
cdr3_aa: CASSPFLAGGPPSSYNEQFF
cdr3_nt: TGTGCCAGCAGCCCTTTCCTAGCGGGAGGCCCCCCTAGCTCCTACAATGAGCAGTTCTTC